The next 4 T cell receptor beta chains were all read from a single sample in a study of naive and memory T cell subsets. Both TRBC1 and TRBC2 were covered by a beta constant-region primer of two equimolar oligonucleotides. In TCRdb, the UMI-ligation and nested PCR reads were re-called with MiXCR into one record per CDR3 protein. Of fewer than 40,000 distinct CDR3 sequences listed, 13% are singletons. Sequenced: effector memory CD4+ T cells from blood. Described subset: effector memory, CD45RA- CD27-. Receptors were obtained from a human donor in good health.

The table lists this clonotype with a few counts. V is TRBV5-8 and J is TRBJ1-2; D may be TRBD1 (6 bases). Trimming took off 0 bases at V and 7 bases at J, with 10 bases between the two ends. CDR3 size: 13 residues. The V gene's germline CDR1 is SGHTS and CDR2 YDEGEE. This CDR3 reads CASSLVPGAGYTF. CDR3 bases: TGTGCCAGCAGCTTGGTTCCAGGGGCTGGCTACACCTTC.

This chain uses TRBV18 with TRBJ2-4; D unresolved. With 4 bases removed from V and 1 base from J, the gap between germline ends came to 5 bases. Germline values: CDR1 KGHSH, CDR2 LQKENI. CDR3 length: 13 residues. DNA for the CDR3: TGTGCCAGCTCACGTGCCGCCAAAAACATTCAGTACTTC. It encodes CASSRAAKNIQYF.

This clonotype came up a few times. The DNA of the CDR3 is TGTGCCTGGGACAGGGGCGGGAGTTACGAGCAGTACTTC. Translation gives CAWDRGGSYEQYF. The gene calls are TRBV30 and TRBJ2-7; TRBD1 is a possible D gene (8 bases). This CDR3 has 13 residues. V lost 5 bases and J lost 4, with 15 bases in between. CDR1 GTSNPN and CDR2 SVGIG come from the germline V gene (reference sequence).

V usage is TRBV18 and J usage is TRBJ2-7; D possibly matches TRBD1 or TRBD2 (6 bases each). V was pared by 2 bases and J by 5 bases, with 16 bases between. The CDR3 runs 15 residues. Germline loops: CDR1 KGHSH, CDR2 LQKENI. The CDR3 region is CASSPGGGRIHEQYF. The CDR3 DNA sequence: TGTGCCAGCTCACCAGGAGGGGGGCGCATCCACGAGCAGTACTTC.